This T cell receptor (beta chain) was obtained from a study of breast tumors, draining lymph nodes, adjacent tissues. This clonotype was observed at least ten times. Trimming took off 1 base at V and 4 bases at J, with 11 bases between the two ends. There are 14 residues in the CDR3. CDR1 is SEHNR, CDR2 FQNEAQ, per germline (reference sequence). Samples came from axillary lymph nodes draining the breast cancer. TCRdb fed the multiplex PCR reads into MiXCR, producing one record per CDR3 protein. The sample carries 130,000 or so distinct CDR3 sequences, roughly 20% recorded once. The sequence derives from a female donor with breast cancer. Some clones in this sample may be carry-over from other donors' samples. This chain uses TRBV7-9 with TRBJ2-7, with D tentatively TRBD1 (5 bases). The sample was axillary lymph node tissue. The CDR3 nucleotides are TGTGCCAGCAGCTTAGGGGCAGGGAAATACGAGCAGTACTTC. Its translation: CASSLGAGKYEQYF.